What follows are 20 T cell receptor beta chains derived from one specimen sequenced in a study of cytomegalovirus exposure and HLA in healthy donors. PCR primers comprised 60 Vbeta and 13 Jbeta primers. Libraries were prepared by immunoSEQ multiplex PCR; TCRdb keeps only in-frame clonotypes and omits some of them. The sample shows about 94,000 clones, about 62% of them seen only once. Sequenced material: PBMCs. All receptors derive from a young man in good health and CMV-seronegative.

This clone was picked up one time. CDR3 sequence (DNA): TGTGCCAGCAGTCTGGCCTTTAATGAAAAACTGTTTTTT. Translation gives CASSLAFNEKLFF. The V and J genes are TRBV27 and TRBJ1-4, with no clear D. The V end lost 5 bases, the J end lost 4 bases, and 8 bases lay between the germline ends. The germline V gene has CDR1 MNHEY and CDR2 SMNVEV (reference sequence). CDR3 size: 13 residues.

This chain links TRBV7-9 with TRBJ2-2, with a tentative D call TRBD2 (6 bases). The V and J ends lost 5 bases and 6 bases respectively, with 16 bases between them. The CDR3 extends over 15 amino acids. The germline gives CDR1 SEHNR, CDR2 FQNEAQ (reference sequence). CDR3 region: CASSTTGSFAGELFF. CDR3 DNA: TGTGCCAGCAGCACCACCGGGAGTTTCGCCGGGGAGCTGTTTTTT.

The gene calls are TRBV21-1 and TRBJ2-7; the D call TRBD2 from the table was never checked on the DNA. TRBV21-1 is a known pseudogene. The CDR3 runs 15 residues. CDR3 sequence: CASSKDCPDTYEQYF. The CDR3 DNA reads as TGTGCCAGCAGCAAAGACTGCCCTGATACCTACGAGCAGTACTTC.

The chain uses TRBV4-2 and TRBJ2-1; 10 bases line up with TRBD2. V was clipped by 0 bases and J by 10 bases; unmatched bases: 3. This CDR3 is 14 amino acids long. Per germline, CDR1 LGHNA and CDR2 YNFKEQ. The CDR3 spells CASSQEAGGREQFF. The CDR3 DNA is TGTGCCAGCAGCCAAGAAGCGGGGGGGCGGGAGCAGTTCTTC.

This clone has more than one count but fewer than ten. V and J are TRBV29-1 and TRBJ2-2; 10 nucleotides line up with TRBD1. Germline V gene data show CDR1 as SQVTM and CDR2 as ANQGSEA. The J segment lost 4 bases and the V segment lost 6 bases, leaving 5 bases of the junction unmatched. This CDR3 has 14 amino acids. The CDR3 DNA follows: TGCAGCGTGAGAAGGACAGGGGGCACCGGGGAGCTGTTTTTT. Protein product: CSVRRTGGTGELFF.

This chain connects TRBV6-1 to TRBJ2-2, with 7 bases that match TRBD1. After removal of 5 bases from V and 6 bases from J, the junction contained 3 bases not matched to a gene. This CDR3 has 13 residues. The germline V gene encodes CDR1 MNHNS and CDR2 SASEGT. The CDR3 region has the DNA TGTGCCAGCAGTAACGACAGGGCCGGGGAGCTGTTTTTT. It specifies CASSNDRAGELFF.

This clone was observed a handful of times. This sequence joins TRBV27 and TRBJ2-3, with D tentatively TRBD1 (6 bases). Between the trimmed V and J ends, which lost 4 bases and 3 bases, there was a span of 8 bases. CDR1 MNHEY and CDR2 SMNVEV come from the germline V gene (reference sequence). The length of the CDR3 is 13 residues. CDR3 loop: CASSWGPTDTQYF. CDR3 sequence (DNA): TGTGCCAGCAGTTGGGGGCCTACAGATACGCAGTATTTT.

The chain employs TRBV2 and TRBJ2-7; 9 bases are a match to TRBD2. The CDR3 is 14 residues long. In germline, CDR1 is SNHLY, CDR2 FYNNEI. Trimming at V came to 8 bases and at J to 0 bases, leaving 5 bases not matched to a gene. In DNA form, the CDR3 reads TGTGCCAGCGTTCCTAGCGGGGCCTCCTACGAGCAGTACTTC. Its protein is CASVPSGASYEQYF.

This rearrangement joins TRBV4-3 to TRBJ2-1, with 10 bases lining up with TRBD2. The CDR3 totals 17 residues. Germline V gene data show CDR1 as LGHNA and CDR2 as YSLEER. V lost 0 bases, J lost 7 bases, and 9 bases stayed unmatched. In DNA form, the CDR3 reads TGCGCCAGCAGCCAAGATCTACCCAGCGGGGGGGCAAATGAGCAGTTCTTC. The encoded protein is CASSQDLPSGGANEQFF.

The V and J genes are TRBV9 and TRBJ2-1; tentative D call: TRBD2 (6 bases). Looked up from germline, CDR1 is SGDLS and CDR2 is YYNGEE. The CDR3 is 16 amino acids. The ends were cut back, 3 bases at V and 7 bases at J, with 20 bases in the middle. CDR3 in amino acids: CASSARGPGAENEQFF. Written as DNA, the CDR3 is TGTGCCAGCAGCGCGCGGGGTCCGGGAGCCGAGAATGAGCAGTTCTTC.

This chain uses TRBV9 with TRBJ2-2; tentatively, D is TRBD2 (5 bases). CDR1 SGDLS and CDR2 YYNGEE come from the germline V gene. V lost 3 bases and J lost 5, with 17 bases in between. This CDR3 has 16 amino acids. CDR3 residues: CASSGLILAGTGELFF. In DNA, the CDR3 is TGTGCCAGCAGCGGTCTCATTCTAGCCGGAACCGGGGAGCTGTTTTTT.

As DNA, the CDR3 is TGTGCCAGCAGCCAAGGACAGGGGGAAACAGATACGCAGTATTTT. Its translation is CASSQGQGETDTQYF. J is TRBJ2-3 and V is TRBV4-2, with TRBD1 matching 9 bases. The germline CDR1 and CDR2 sequences are LGHNA and YNFKEQ. Germline trimming cut 1 base from V and 3 bases from J; bases unmatched to any gene: 2. The CDR3 is 15 amino acids.

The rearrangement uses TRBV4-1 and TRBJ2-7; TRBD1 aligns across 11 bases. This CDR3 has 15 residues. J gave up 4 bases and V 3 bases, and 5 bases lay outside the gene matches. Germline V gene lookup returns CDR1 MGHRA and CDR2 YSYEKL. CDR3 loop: CASSHRTGGFYEQYF. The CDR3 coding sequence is TGCGCCAGCAGCCATAGGACAGGGGGCTTTTACGAGCAGTACTTC.

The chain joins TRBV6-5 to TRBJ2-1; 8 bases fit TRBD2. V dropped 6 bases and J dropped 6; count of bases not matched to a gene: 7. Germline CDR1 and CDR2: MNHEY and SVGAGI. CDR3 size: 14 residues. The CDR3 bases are TGTGCCAGCAGCGGGAGGGCCATTTCCAATGAGCAGTTCTTC. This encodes CASSGRAISNEQFF.

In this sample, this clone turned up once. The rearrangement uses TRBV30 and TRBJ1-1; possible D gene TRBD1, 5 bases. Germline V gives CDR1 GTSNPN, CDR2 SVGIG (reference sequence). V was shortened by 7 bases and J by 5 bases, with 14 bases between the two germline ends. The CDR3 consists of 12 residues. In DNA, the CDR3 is TGTGCCTCTCGACAGTTTCGGACTGAAGCTTTCTTT. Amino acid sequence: CASRQFRTEAFF.

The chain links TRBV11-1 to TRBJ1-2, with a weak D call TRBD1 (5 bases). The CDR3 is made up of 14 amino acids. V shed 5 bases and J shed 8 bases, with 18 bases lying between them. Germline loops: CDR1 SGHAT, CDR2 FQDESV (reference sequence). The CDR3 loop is CASSRGRGTGGYTF. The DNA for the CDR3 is TGTGCCAGCAGCCGAGGACGGGGGACTGGGGGCTACACCTTC.

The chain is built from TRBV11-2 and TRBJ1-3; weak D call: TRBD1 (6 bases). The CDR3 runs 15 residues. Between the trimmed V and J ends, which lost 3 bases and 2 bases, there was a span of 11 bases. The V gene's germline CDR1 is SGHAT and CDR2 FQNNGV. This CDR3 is CASSFMDRTGNTIYF. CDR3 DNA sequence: TGTGCCAGCAGCTTTATGGACAGAACTGGAAACACCATATATTTT.

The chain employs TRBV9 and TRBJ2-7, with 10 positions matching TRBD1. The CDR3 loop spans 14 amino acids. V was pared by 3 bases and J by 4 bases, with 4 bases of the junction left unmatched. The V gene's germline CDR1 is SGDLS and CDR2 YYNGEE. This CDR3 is CASSARTGGYEQYF. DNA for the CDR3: TGTGCCAGCAGCGCCCGGACAGGGGGATACGAGCAGTACTTC.

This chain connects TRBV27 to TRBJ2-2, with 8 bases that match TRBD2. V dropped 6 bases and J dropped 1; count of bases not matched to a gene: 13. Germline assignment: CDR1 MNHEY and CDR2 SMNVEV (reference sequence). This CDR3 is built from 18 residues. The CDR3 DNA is TGTGCCAGCAGCACGGGACGGTTACTAGCGGTGAACACCGGGGAGCTGTTTTTT. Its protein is CASSTGRLLAVNTGELFF.

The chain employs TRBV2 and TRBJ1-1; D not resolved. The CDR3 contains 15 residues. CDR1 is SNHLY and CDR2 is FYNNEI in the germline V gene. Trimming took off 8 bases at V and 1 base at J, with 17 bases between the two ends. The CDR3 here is CASSSQALQNTEAFF. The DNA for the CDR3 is TGTGCCAGCTCATCGCAGGCATTGCAGAACACTGAAGCTTTCTTT.